These 32 T cell receptor beta chains were all obtained from the same sample, sequenced in a study of beta chain features in type 1 diabetes. What was sequenced were expressed TCRB transcripts, since all of the isolated RNA had been reverse transcribed. This table comes from immunoSEQ multiplex PCR, and its TCRdb copy is limited to in-frame clones, with some not included. In the table there are roughly 370,000 clones, approximately 13% of which are singletons. The material sequenced was naive CD4+ T cells from blood. The receptors stem from a man younger than 40 in good health.

CDR3 DNA sequence: TGTGCCAGCAGCCTCGGACACTATGAAGCTTTCTTT. It yields the protein CASSLGHYEAFF. The rearrangement joins TRBV21-1 to TRBJ1-1; the table's D call TRBD1 went unverified against the DNA. TRBV21-1 is a recognized pseudogene. The CDR3 extends over 12 amino acids.

The chain links TRBV25-1 to TRBJ2-1, with 7 positions matching TRBD2. The CDR3 sequence is 14 residues long. Trimming took 1 base from V and 7 from J; bases not matched to a gene: 4. Germline CDR1 reads MGHDK; CDR2 reads SYGVNS. The chain's CDR3 is CASSEFVLANEQFF. CDR3 coding DNA: TGTGCCAGCAGTGAATTCGTACTAGCGAATGAGCAGTTCTTC.

The table lists this clone with a few counts. The chain carries TRBV7-8 and TRBJ2-7; D may be TRBD2 (6 bases). The CDR3 spans 15 residues. With 1 base removed from V and 3 bases from J, the gap between germline ends came to 13 bases. Per the germline V gene, CDR1 is SGHVS and CDR2 is FQNEAQ. The CDR3 nucleotides read TGTGCCAGCAGCTTAGAGGTCGGGAGCGGCTACGAGCAGTACGTC. Translation gives CASSLEVGSGYEQYV.

This clone was seen only a few times. The V call is TRBV7-9, the J call TRBJ1-4, with D possibly TRBD1 on 5 matching bases. V was trimmed by 5 bases and J by 4 bases, leaving 11 bases between them. There are 14 residues in the CDR3. Germline values: CDR1 SEHNR, CDR2 FQNEAQ (reference sequence). DNA of the CDR3: TGTGCCAGCAGCCACCGGGACGGTAATGAAAAACTGTTTTTT. As protein: CASSHRDGNEKLFF.

In the case of this clone: Other DNA sequences from this sample encode an identical CDR3 as well. The chain couples TRBV5-4 to TRBJ2-1, with a tentative D call TRBD1 (5 bases). The CDR3 consists of 15 residues. Trimming cost V 0 bases and J 0 bases, with 7 bases left between them. The germline V gene encodes CDR1 SGHNT and CDR2 YYREEE (reference sequence). The CDR3 loop reads CASSLGQSSYNEQFF. The CDR3 DNA reads as TGTGCCAGCAGCTTGGGACAGAGCTCCTACAATGAGCAGTTCTTC. Looking up the rest from reference TRBV5-4 and TRBJ2-1 gives the full variable domain: ETGVTQSPTHLIKTRGQQVTLRCSSQSGHNTVSWYQQALGQGPQFIFQYYREEENGRGNFPPRFSGLQFPNYSSELNVNALELDDSALYLCASSLGQSSYNEQFFGPGTRLTVL.

This clone has just a few counts. This chain joins TRBV29-1 and TRBJ2-1; D unclear. V was clipped by 4 bases and J by 0 bases, with 7 bases between them. In germline, CDR1 is SQVTM, CDR2 ANQGSEA. This CDR3 contains 13 residues. The DNA of the CDR3 is TGCAGCGTTGCTCGTAGCTCCTACAATGAGCAGTTCTTC. Translated: CSVARSSYNEQFF.

The chain joins TRBV27 to TRBJ1-1; 7 bases match TRBD1. Germline values: CDR1 MNHEY, CDR2 SMNVEV (reference sequence). Losses at the gene ends were 6 bases for V and 9 bases for J; bases not matched to a gene: 7. This CDR3 has 12 residues. The CDR3 DNA sequence: TGTGCCAGCAGAAGATGGGGACAGAAAGCTTTCTTT. Its protein product is CASRRWGQKAFF.

This clone was detected a few times. The CDR3 spells CASSLGGRDGKTQYF. As DNA, the CDR3 is TGTGCCAGCAGCTTAGGGGGCCGAGACGGGAAGACCCAGTACTTC. The V gene is TRBV11-3, the J gene TRBJ2-5; D is tentatively TRBD1 or TRBD2 (5 bases each). CDR1 SGHNT and CDR2 YENEEA come from the germline V gene. The CDR3 is 15 amino acids. Trimming left V 1 base short and J 6 bases short, with 15 bases between.

In its sample, this clone was seen a few times. This rearrangement joins TRBV7-3 to TRBJ2-7; 7 bases map to TRBD2. The CDR3 has 16 residues. V lost 5 bases to trimming and J lost 1 base; unmatched junction nucleotides: 11. Germline V gives CDR1 SGHTA, CDR2 FQGTGA. In DNA form, the CDR3 reads TGTGCCAGCAGCCAACGGACTAGAGCAAAATCCTACGAGCAGTACGTC. Translation: CASSQRTRAKSYEQYV.

The chain employs TRBV18 and TRBJ2-7; 7 positions agree with TRBD1. After removal of 4 bases from V and 3 bases from J, the junction contained 3 bases not matched to a gene. Germline CDR1 is KGHSH and CDR2 is LQKENI. The CDR3 covers 13 residues. In DNA form, the CDR3 reads TGTGCCAGCTCACGGGACAGACTCTACGAGCAGTACTTC. Residues: CASSRDRLYEQYF.

This clone was detected only a few times. The chain is built from TRBV7-2 and TRBJ1-4; D gene uncertain. Trimming removed 1 base at V and 7 bases at J, with 7 bases between. This CDR3 contains 13 residues. Germline loops: CDR1 SGHTA, CDR2 FQGNSA. CDR3 sequence reads: CASSLELSEKLFF. Written as DNA, the CDR3 is TGTGCCAGCAGCTTAGAACTCAGTGAAAAACTGTTTTTT. The variable domain in full, completed from reference TRBV7-2 and TRBJ1-4, reads GAGVSQSPSNKVTEKGKDVELRCDPISGHTALYWYRQSLGQGLEFLIYFQGNSAPDKSGLPSDRFSAERTGGSVSTLTIQRTQQEDSAVYLCASSLELSEKLFFGSGTQLSVL.

V is TRBV19 and J is TRBJ2-5, with D tentatively TRBD1 or TRBD2 (5 bases each). The germline CDR1 and CDR2 sequences are LNHDA and SQIVND (reference sequence). V was pared by 6 bases and J by 7 bases, with 24 bases between. This CDR3 spans 16 amino acids. The CDR3 DNA reads TGTGCCAGTAGCCTCTGGAGCAGAAGCGAGGGGAGGACCCAGTACTTC. Translating gives CASSLWSRSEGRTQYF.

The chain carries TRBV7-6 and TRBJ2-3; 8 bases are a match to TRBD2. Germline V gives CDR1 SGHVS, CDR2 FNYEAQ. The CDR3 is made up of 16 amino acids. Trimming cost V 1 base and J 4 bases; bases outside gene matches: 7. The CDR3 DNA is TGTGCCAGCAGCTTAGGTGCGGGAGGTCGACCAGATACGCAGTATTTT. Translating gives CASSLGAGGRPDTQYF.

This clone appeared a few times. V gene TRBV2 combines with J gene TRBJ2-1; D uncertain. The V end was cut by 2 bases, the J end by 4 bases, with 6 bases between. Germline CDR1 is SNHLY and CDR2 is FYNNEI. The CDR3 contains 13 residues. DNA of the CDR3: TGTGCCAGCAGTGAAACCCAATACAATGAGCAGTTCTTC. Translating it yields CASSETQYNEQFF.

The chain carries TRBV7-3 and TRBJ2-3; 12 positions match TRBD2. V dropped 1 base and J dropped 4; count of bases not matched to a gene: 6. This CDR3 has 17 amino acids. The germline V gene encodes CDR1 SGHTA and CDR2 FQGTGA. CDR3 in amino acids: CASSLRTSGIGPDTQYF. Here the CDR3 DNA reads TGTGCCAGCAGCTTAAGGACTAGCGGGATCGGGCCAGATACGCAGTATTTT.

The chain combines TRBV5-6 with TRBJ2-2, with D hard to call. CDR1 is SGHDT, CDR2 YYEEEE, per germline. This CDR3 has 12 residues. V gave up 5 bases and J gave up 6 bases, with 8 bases separating them. The CDR3 coding sequence is TGTGCCAGCAGATCCGGACCCGGGGAGCTGTTTTTT. It specifies CASRSGPGELFF. Combining the CDR3 with reference TRBV5-6 and TRBJ2-2 gives the whole variable domain DAGVTQSPTHLIKTRGQQVTLRCSPKSGHDTVSWYQQALGQGPQFIFQYYEEEERQRGNFPDRFSGHQFPNYSSELNVNALLLGDSALYLCASRSGPGELFFGEGSRLTVL.

The chain links TRBV4-1 to TRBJ2-5; D not certain. The V gene's germline CDR1 is MGHRA and CDR2 YSYEKL. V was trimmed by 1 base and J by 5 bases, leaving 14 bases between them. The CDR3 covers 15 residues. The CDR3 sequence is CASSQVTVISETQYF. Here the CDR3 DNA reads TGCGCCAGCAGCCAAGTAACGGTAATTTCCGAGACCCAGTACTTC.

The chain has TRBV10-3 and TRBJ2-1; no firm D call. The CDR3 loop spans 14 amino acids. In germline, CDR1 is ENHRY, CDR2 SYGVKD. Trimming pared 0 bases from V and 5 bases from J, leaving 8 bases between. The CDR3 region is CAISESKGNNEQFF. The DNA for the CDR3 is TGTGCCATCAGTGAGTCGAAGGGTAACAATGAGCAGTTCTTC.

This clone was seen a few times. The rearrangement joins TRBV30 to TRBJ1-1; the match to TRBD1 covers 8 bases. V lost 3 bases, J lost 8 bases, and 8 bases stayed unmatched. Germline V lookup: CDR1 GTSNPN, CDR2 SVGIG (reference sequence). CDR3 length: 13 residues. This CDR3 reads CAWRRDRGLEAFF. The CDR3 nucleotides read TGTGCCTGGAGAAGAGACAGGGGCCTAGAAGCTTTCTTT.

V gene TRBV5-1 combines with J gene TRBJ1-6, with D possibly matching TRBD1 (5 bases). The CDR3 is made up of 16 amino acids. V was shortened by 1 base and J by 9 bases, with 17 bases between the two germline ends. Per the germline V gene, CDR1 is SGHRS and CDR2 is YFSETQ. The CDR3 DNA sequence: TGCGCCAGCAGCTTGTTTGGCCAGGGTAGGGGTTCACCCCTCCACTTT. Its translation is CASSLFGQGRGSPLHF.

There are a few counts of this clone. The V and J genes are TRBV5-1 and TRBJ2-7; possibly TRBD1 for D (6 bases). Trimming removed 0 bases at V and 5 bases at J, with 6 bases between. The CDR3 runs 12 residues. Germline assignment: CDR1 SGHRS and CDR2 YFSETQ. The CDR3: CASSLEGDEQYF. The CDR3 DNA follows: TGCGCCAGCAGCTTGGAGGGGGACGAGCAGTACTTC. Drawing the rest from reference TRBV5-1 and TRBJ2-7, the complete variable domain is KAGVTQTPRYLIKTRGQQVTLSCSPISGHRSVSWYQQTPGQGLQFLFEYFSETQRNKGNFPGRFSGRQFSNSRSEMNVSTLELGDSALYLCASSLEGDEQYFGPGTRLTVT.

The rearrangement joins TRBV11-3 to TRBJ2-1, with 10 positions matching TRBD1. Per germline, CDR1 SGHNT and CDR2 YENEEA. There are 15 residues in the CDR3. V shed 5 bases, J shed 8 bases, and the junction held 9 bases outside the gene matches. CDR3 in DNA: TGTGCCAGCAGCGCCCGGGACAGGGGCTTCGATGAGCAGTTCTTC. Protein: CASSARDRGFDEQFF.

This clone was observed at least ten times. The chain links TRBV29-1 to TRBJ2-5; D not certain. The CDR3 totals 13 residues. Per germline, CDR1 SQVTM and CDR2 ANQGSEA. V shed 6 bases and J shed 5 bases, with 16 bases lying between them. CDR3 coding DNA: TGCAGCGTCCGGGTCCCGGGCACGGAGACCCAGTACTTC. Amino acid sequence: CSVRVPGTETQYF.

This clone was counted only a few times. The rearrangement joins TRBV5-1 to TRBJ2-7; 7 bases map to TRBD1. Germline values: CDR1 SGHRS, CDR2 YFSETQ. The CDR3 length is 15 residues. Trimming removed 5 bases from V and 0 bases from J; junction bases left unmatched: 8. Here the CDR3 reads CASSPRDSSSYEQYF. In DNA, the CDR3 is TGCGCCAGCAGTCCCCGGGACAGCAGCTCCTACGAGCAGTACTTC. Full variable domain (outside the CDR3, taken from reference TRBV5-1 and TRBJ2-7): KAGVTQTPRYLIKTRGQQVTLSCSPISGHRSVSWYQQTPGQGLQFLFEYFSETQRNKGNFPGRFSGRQFSNSRSEMNVSTLELGDSALYLCASSPRDSSSYEQYFGPGTRLTVT.

This chain joins TRBV25-1 and TRBJ2-2; 8 bases match TRBD1. The CDR3 is made up of 15 amino acids. J lost 4 bases, V lost 3 bases, and 4 bases had no gene match. Germline loops: CDR1 MGHDK, CDR2 SYGVNS. Here the CDR3 DNA reads TGTGCCAGCAGTGAGACAGGGGTTATCACCGGGGAGCTGTTTTTT. Translated, it gives CASSETGVITGELFF.

This clone has just a few counts. The J gene is TRBJ2-7, the V gene TRBV7-2; possible D gene TRBD2, 5 bases. V lost 6 bases and J lost 9, with 21 bases in between. This CDR3 region has 14 residues. Looked up from germline, CDR1 is SGHTA and CDR2 is FQGNSA. The CDR3 spells CASSRLPETTRQYF. The CDR3 nucleotides are TGTGCCAGCAGTCGACTGCCTGAGACTACGAGGCAGTACTTC.

The rearrangement joins TRBV2 to TRBJ1-3; the D gene is possibly TRBD1 (5 bases). CDR1 and CDR2 (germline): SNHLY, FYNNEI. V gave up 5 bases and J gave up 0 bases, with 8 bases separating them. The CDR3 is 14 residues long. The CDR3 spells CASSRTLSGNTIYF. The DNA of the CDR3 is TGTGCCAGCAGTCGGACACTCTCTGGAAACACCATATATTTT.

This clone was seen more than once but under ten times. The J gene is TRBJ1-2, the V gene TRBV7-9, with D possibly TRBD1 on 6 matching bases. Germline CDR1 is SEHNR and CDR2 is FQNEAQ (reference sequence). CDR3 length: 13 amino acids. V dropped 11 bases and J dropped 7 bases, with 20 bases sitting between them. Written as DNA, the CDR3 is TGTGCCCTTACCAGGGACAAAAGTCTTGGCTACACCTTC. Translated, it gives CALTRDKSLGYTF.

Only a few counts were recorded for this clone. This chain uses TRBV7-2 with TRBJ1-1; 9 bases fit TRBD1. The V gene end was trimmed by 6 bases and the J gene end by 0 bases; junction bases not matched to a gene: 5. Germline assignment: CDR1 SGHTA and CDR2 FQGNSA. The CDR3 sequence is 15 residues long. The CDR3 region is CASSLDRGLNTEAFF. CDR3 DNA sequence: TGTGCCAGCAGTCTGGACAGGGGACTGAACACTGAAGCTTTCTTT.

This clone was recorded a few times. The V gene is TRBV7-2, the J gene TRBJ2-1, with 7 bases matching TRBD1. V lost 1 base, J lost 8 bases, and 5 bases stayed unmatched. Germline CDR1 SGHTA, CDR2 FQGNSA. This CDR3 has 14 residues. The CDR3 nucleotides are TGTGCCAGCAGCTTAGTACAGGGGAAGTATGAGCAGTTCTTC. It is translated as CASSLVQGKYEQFF.

The V call is TRBV2, the J call TRBJ2-5, with 7 bases identical to TRBD2. CDR3 size: 16 residues. Germline V lookup: CDR1 SNHLY, CDR2 FYNNEI. J gave up 4 bases and V 0 bases, and 8 bases lay outside the gene matches. Written as DNA, the CDR3 is TGTGCCAGCAGTGAAGCGGGTTCGCGACTAGCAGAGACCCAGTACTTC. Encoded protein: CASSEAGSRLAETQYF.

V is TRBV7-3 and J is TRBJ2-1, with a weak D call TRBD1 (6 bases). CDR3 length: 14 amino acids. Deletions cut 5 bases from V and 3 bases from J, with 11 bases between. Germline V gene data show CDR1 as SGHTA and CDR2 as FQGTGA. CDR3 region: CASSRQADYNEQFF. CDR3 bases: TGTGCCAGCAGCCGACAGGCGGACTACAATGAGCAGTTCTTC.